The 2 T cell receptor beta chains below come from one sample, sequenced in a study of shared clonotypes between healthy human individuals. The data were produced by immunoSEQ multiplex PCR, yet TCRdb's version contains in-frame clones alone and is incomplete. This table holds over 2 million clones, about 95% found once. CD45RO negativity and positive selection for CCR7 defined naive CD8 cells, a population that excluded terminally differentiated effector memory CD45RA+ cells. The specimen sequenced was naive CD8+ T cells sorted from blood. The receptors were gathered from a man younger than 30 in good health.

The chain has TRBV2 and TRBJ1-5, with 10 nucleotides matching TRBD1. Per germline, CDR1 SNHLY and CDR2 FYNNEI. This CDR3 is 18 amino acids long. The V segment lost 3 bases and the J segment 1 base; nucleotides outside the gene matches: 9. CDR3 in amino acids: CASSDQDRGQVSNQPQHF. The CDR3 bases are TGTGCCAGCAGTGACCAAGACAGGGGGCAGGTCAGCAATCAGCCCCAGCATTTT. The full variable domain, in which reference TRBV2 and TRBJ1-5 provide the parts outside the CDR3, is EPEVTQTPSHQVTQMGQEVILRCVPISNHLYFYWYRQILGQKVEFLVSFYNNEISEKSEIFDDQFSVERPDGSNFTLKIRSTKLEDSAMYFCASSDQDRGQVSNQPQHFGDGTRLSIL.

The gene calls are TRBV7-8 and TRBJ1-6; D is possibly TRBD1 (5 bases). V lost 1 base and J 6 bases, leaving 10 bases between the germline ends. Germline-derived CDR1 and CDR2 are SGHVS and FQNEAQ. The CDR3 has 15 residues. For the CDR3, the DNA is TGTGCCAGCAGCTTAGATGGGGACGGTAATTCACCCCTCCACTTT. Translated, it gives CASSLDGDGNSPLHF.